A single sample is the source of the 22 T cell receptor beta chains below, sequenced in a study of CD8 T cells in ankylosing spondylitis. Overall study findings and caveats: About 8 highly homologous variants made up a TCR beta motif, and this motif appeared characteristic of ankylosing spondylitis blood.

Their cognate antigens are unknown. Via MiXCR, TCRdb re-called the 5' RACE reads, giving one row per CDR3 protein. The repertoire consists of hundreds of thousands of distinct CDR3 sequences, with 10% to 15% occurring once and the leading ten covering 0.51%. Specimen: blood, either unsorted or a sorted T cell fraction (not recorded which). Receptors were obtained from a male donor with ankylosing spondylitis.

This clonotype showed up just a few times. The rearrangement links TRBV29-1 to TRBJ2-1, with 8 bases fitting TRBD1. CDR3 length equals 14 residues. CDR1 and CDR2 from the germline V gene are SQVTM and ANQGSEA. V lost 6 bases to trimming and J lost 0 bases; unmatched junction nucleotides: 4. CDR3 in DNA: TGCAGCGTCGTAGACAGGGGCTCCTACAATGAGCAGTTCTTC. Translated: CSVVDRGSYNEQFF.

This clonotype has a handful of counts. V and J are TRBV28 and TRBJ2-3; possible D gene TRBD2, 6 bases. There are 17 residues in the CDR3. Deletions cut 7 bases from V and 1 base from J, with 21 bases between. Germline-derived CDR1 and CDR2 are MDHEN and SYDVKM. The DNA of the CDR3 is TGTGCCAGCACCCCTATCATTGCGGGGCTGGGCACAGATACGCAGTATTTT. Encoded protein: CASTPIIAGLGTDTQYF.

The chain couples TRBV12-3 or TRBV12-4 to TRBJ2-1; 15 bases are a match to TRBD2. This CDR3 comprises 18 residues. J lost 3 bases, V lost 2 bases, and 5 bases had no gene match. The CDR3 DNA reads TGTGCCAGCAGTTTACGGACTAGCGGGAGGGTAAGCTACAATGAGCAGTTCTTC. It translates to CASSLRTSGRVSYNEQFF.

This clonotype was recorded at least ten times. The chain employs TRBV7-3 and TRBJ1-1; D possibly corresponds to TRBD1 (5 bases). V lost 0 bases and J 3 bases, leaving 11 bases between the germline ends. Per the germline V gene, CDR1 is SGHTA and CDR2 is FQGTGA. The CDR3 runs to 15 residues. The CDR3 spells CASSLTKGTHTEAFF. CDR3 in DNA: TGTGCCAGCAGCTTAACGAAAGGGACTCACACTGAAGCTTTCTTT. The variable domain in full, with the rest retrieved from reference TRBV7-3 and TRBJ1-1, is GAGVSQTPSNKVTEKGKYVELRCDPISGHTALYWYRQSLGQGPEFLIYFQGTGAADDSGLPNDRFFAVRPEGSVSTLKIQRTERGDSAVYLCASSLTKGTHTEAFFGQGTRLTVV.

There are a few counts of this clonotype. The chain's CDR3 is CSARGPYNEQFF. In nucleotides, the CDR3 is TGCAGTGCTAGAGGTCCCTACAATGAGCAGTTCTTC. The chain employs TRBV20-1 and TRBJ2-1, with D unclear. CDR1 is DFQATT, CDR2 SNEGSKA, per germline (reference sequence). This CDR3 spans 12 amino acids. Trimming removed 1 base from V and 2 bases from J, with 3 bases in between.

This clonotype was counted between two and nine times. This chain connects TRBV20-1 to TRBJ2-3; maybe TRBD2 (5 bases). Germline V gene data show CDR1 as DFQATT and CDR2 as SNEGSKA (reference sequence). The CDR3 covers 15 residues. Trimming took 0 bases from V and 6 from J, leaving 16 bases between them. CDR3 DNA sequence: TGCAGTGCTAGAGATCGACTATCCACCCAGGATACGCAGTATTTT. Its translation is CSARDRLSTQDTQYF.

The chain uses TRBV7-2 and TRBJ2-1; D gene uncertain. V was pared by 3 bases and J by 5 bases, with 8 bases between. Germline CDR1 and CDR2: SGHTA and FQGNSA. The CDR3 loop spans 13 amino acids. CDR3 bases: TGTGCCAGCAGCTTTGGGCCAGACAATGAGCAGTTCTTC. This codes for CASSFGPDNEQFF.

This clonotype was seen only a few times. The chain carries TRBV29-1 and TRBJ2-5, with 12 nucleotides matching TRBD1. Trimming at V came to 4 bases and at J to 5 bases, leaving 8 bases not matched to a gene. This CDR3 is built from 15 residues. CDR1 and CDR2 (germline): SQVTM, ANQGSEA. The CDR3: CSVVGTGGPVETQYF. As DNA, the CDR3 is TGCAGCGTTGTTGGGACAGGGGGCCCTGTGGAGACCCAGTACTTC.

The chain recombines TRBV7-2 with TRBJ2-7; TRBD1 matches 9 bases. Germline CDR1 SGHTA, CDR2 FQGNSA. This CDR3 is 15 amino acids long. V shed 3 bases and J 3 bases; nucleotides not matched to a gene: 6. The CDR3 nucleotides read TGTGCCAGCAGCTTGGGACAGGGACTGCTCTACGAGCAGTACTTC. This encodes CASSLGQGLLYEQYF.

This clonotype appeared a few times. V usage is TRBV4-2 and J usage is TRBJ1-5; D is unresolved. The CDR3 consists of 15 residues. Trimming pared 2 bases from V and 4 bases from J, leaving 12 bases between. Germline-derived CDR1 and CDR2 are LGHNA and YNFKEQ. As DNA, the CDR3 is TGTGCCAGCAGCCAACACCGCGCTGGAAATCAGCCCCAGCATTTT. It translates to CASSQHRAGNQPQHF.

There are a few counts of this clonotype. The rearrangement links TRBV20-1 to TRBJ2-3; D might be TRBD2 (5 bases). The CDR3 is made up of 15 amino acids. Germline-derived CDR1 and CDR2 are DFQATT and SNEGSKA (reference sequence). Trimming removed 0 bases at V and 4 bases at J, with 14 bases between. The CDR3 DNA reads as TGCAGTGCTAGAGAGGGAGTGACTACCCCAGATACGCAGTATTTT. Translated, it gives CSAREGVTTPDTQYF.

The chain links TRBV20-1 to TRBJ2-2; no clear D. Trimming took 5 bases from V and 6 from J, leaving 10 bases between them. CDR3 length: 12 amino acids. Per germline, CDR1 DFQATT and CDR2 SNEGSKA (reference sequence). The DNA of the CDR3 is TGCAGTGCTTCTCATCCCCCCGGGGAGCTGTTTTTT. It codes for CSASHPPGELFF.

The CDR3 nucleotides read TGTGCCAGCAGCTCACGGGACAGGGCAAATGAGCAGTTCTTC. Amino acids: CASSSRDRANEQFF. The chain uses TRBV11-3 and TRBJ2-1, with TRBD1 matching 9 bases. The CDR3 is 14 residues long. Trimming cost V 4 bases and J 7 bases; bases outside gene matches: 5. Germline CDR1 is SGHNT and CDR2 is YENEEA. The variable domain in full, with the rest retrieved from reference TRBV11-3 and TRBJ2-1, is EAGVVQSPRYKIIEKKQPVAFWCNPISGHNTLYWYLQNLGQGPELLIRYENEEAVDDSQLPKDRFSAERLKGVDSTLKIQPAELGDSAVYLCASSSRDRANEQFFGPGTRLTVL.

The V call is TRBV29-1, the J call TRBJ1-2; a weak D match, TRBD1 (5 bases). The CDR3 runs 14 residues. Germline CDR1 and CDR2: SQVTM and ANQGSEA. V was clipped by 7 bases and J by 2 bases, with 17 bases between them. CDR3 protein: CSARQGDINYGYTF. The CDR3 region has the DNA TGCAGCGCCCGGCAGGGCGATATCAACTATGGCTACACCTTC.

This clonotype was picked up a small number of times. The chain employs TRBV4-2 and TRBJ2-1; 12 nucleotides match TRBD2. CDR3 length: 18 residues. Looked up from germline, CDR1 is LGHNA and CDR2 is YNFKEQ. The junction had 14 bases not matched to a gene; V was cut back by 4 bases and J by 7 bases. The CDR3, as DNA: TGTGCCAGCAGCCTACTGACTAGCGGGAGTCCTACAGGGAATGAGCAGTTCTTC. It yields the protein CASSLLTSGSPTGNEQFF.

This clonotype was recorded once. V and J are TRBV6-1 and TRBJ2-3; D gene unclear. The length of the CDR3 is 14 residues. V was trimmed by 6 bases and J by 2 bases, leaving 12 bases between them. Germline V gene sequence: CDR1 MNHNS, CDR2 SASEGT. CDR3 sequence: CASRRRDPTDTQYF. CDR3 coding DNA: TGTGCCAGCAGGAGGAGAGACCCCACAGATACGCAGTATTTT.

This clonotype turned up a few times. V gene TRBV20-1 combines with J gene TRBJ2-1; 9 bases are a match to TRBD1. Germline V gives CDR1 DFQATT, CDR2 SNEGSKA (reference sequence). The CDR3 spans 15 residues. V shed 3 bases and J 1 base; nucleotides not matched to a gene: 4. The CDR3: CSARGDRGSYNEQFF. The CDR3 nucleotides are TGCAGTGCTAGGGGAGACAGGGGGTCCTACAATGAGCAGTTCTTC.

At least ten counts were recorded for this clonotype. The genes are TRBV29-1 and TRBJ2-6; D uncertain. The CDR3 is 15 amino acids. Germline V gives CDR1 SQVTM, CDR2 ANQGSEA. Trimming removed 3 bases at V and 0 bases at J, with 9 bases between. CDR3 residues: CSVDQAGSGANVLTF. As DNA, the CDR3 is TGCAGCGTTGACCAAGCAGGCTCTGGGGCCAACGTCCTGACTTTC.

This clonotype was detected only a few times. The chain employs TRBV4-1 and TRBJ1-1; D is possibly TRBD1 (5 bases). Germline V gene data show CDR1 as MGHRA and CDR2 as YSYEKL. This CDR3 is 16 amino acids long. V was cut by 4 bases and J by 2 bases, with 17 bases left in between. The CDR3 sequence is CASSLGTLYPNTEAFF. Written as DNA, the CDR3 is TGCGCCAGCAGCCTCGGGACTCTGTACCCAAACACTGAAGCTTTCTTT.

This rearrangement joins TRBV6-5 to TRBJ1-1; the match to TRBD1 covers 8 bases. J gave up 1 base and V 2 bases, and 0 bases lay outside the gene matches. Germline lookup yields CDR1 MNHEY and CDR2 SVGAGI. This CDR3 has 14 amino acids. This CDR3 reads CASSYGQGNTEAFF. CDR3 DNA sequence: TGTGCCAGCAGTTACGGACAGGGGAACACTGAAGCTTTCTTT.

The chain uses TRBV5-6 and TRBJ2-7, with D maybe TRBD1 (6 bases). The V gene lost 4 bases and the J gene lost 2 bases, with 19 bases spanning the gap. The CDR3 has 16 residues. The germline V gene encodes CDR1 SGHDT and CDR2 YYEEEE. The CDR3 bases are TGTGCCAGCAGCGTCAGCCCACAGGGCAGCCCCTACGAGCAGTACTTC. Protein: CASSVSPQGSPYEQYF.

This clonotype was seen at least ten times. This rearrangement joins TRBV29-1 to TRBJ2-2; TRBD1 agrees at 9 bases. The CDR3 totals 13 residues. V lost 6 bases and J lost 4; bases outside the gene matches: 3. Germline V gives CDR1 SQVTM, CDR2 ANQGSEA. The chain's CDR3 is CSVGQGSTGELFF. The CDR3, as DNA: TGCAGCGTGGGACAGGGCAGCACCGGGGAGCTGTTTTTT.